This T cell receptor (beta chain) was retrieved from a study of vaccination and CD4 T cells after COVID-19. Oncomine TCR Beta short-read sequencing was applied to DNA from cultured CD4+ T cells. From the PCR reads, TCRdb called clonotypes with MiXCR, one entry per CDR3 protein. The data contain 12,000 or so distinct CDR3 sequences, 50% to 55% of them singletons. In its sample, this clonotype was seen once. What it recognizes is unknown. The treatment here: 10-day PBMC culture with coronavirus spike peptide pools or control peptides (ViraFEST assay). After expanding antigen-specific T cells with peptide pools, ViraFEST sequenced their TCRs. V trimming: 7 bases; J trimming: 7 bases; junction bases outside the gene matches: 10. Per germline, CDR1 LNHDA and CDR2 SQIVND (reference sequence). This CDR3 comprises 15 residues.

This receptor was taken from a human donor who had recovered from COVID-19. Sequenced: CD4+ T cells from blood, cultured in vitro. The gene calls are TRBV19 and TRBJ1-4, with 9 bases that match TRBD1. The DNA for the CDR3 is TGTGCCAGTATGAGGGGACAGGGTTTCGGTGAAAAACTGTTTTTT. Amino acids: CASMRGQGFGEKLFF. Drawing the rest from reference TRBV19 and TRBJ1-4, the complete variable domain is DGGITQSPKYLFRKEGQNVTLSCEQNLNHDAMYWYRQDPGQGLRLIYYSQIVNDFQKGDIAEGYSVSREKKESFPLTVTSAQKNPTAFYLCASMRGQGFGEKLFFGSGTQLSVL.